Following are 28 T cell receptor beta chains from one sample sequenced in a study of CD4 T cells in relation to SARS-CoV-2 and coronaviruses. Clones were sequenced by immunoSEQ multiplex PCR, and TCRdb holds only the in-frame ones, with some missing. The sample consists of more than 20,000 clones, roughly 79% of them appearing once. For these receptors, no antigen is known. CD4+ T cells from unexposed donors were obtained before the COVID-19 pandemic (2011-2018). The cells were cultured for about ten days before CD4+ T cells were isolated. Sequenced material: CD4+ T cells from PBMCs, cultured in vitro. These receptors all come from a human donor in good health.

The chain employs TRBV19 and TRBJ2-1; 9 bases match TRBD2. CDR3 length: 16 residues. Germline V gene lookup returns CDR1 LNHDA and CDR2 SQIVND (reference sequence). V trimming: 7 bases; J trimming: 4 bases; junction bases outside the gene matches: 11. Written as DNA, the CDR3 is TGTGCCAGTACCGAAGCGGTAGCGGGGGTTTACAATGAGCAGTTCTTC. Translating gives CASTEAVAGVYNEQFF.

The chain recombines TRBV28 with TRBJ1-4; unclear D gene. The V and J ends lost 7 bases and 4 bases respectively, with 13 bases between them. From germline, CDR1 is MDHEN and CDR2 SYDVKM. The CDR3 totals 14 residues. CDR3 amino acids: CASKSFVINEKLFF. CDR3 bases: TGTGCCAGCAAATCCTTTGTGATTAATGAAAAACTGTTTTTT. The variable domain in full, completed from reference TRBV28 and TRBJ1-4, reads DVKVTQSSRYLVKRTGEKVFLECVQDMDHENMFWYRQDPGLGLRLIYFSYDVKMKEKGDIPEGYSVSREKKERFSLILESASTNQTSMYLCASKSFVINEKLFFGSGTQLSVL.

CDR3 amino acids: CAGQGFGETQYF. In DNA form, the CDR3 reads TGTGCCGGACAGGGGTTCGGCGAGACCCAGTACTTC. This sequence joins TRBV6-5 and TRBJ2-5, with 9 nucleotides matching TRBD1. The CDR3 runs 12 residues. Germline lookup yields CDR1 MNHEY and CDR2 SVGAGI. The ends lost 11 bases at V and 5 bases at J; junction bases unmatched: 6.

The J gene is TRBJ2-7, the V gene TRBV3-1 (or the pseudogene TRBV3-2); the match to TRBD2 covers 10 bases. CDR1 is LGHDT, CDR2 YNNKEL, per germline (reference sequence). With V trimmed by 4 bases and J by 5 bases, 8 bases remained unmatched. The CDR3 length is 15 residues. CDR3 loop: CASSRPSGRPDEQYF. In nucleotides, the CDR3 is TGTGCCAGCAGCCGGCCTAGCGGGAGACCCGACGAGCAGTACTTC.

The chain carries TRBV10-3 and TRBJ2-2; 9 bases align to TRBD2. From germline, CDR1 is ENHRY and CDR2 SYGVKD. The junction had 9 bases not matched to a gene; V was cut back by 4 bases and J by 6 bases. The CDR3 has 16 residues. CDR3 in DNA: TGTGCCATCAGTGTTATGATAGCGGGAGCGCCCGGGGAGCTGTTTTTT. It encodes CAISVMIAGAPGELFF.

The CDR3 DNA reads as TGTGCCAGCAGCTTAGGAGGGCCCCCGACCTACGAGCAGTACTTC. As protein: CASSLGGPPTYEQYF. The chain carries TRBV7-9 and TRBJ2-7, with D possibly TRBD2 on 5 matching bases. CDR3 length equals 15 residues. The ends were cut back, 1 base at V and 2 bases at J, with 12 bases in the middle. Germline-derived CDR1 and CDR2 are SEHNR and FQNEAQ (reference sequence).

The CDR3 coding sequence is TGTGCCAGTAGTATATTTGGTGGTCAGGGGGAGACCCAGTACTTC. This encodes CASSIFGGQGETQYF. The J gene is TRBJ2-5, the V gene TRBV19, with D tentatively TRBD1 (6 bases). The CDR3 is 15 amino acids. Trimming shortened V by 2 bases and J by 5 bases, and 15 bases separated the two germline ends. Germline CDR1 reads LNHDA; CDR2 reads SQIVND (reference sequence).

Here the CDR3 reads CARTSRTDTQYF. The CDR3 DNA reads TGTGCCAGGACTAGCCGCACAGATACGCAGTATTTT. The chain recombines TRBV19 with TRBJ2-3, with 7 nucleotides matching TRBD2. V gave up 9 bases and J gave up 1 base; unmatched junction bases: 1. The CDR3 sequence is 12 residues long. From germline, CDR1 is LNHDA and CDR2 SQIVND (reference sequence).

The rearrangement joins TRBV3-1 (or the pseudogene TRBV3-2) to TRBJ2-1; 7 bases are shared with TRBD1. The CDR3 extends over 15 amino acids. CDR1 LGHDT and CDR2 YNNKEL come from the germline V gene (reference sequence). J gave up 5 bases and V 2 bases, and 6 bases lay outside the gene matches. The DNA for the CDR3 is TGTGCCAGCAGCCAACTCGACAGGGTCAACAATGAGCAGTTCTTC. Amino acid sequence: CASSQLDRVNNEQFF.

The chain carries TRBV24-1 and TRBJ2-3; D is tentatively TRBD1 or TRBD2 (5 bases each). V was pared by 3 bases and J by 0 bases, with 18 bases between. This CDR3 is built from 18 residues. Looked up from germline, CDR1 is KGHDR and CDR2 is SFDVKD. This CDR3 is CATSDRRDAGRSTDTQYF. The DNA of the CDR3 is TGTGCCACCAGTGATCGCCGGGACGCTGGTCGAAGCACAGATACGCAGTATTTT.

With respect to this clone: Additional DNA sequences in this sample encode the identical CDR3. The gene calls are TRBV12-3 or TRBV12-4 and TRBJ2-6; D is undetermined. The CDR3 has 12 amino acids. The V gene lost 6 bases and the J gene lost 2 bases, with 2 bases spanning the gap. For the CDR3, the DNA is TGTGCCAGCAGCCCTGGGGCCAACGTCCTGACTTTC. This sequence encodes CASSPGANVLTF.

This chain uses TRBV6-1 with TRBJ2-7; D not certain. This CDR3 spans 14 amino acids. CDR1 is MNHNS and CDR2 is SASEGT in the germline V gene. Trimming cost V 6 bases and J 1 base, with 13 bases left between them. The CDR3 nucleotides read TGTGCCAGCAGACCTTCCGACGGGTCCTACGAGCAGTACTTC. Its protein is CASRPSDGSYEQYF.

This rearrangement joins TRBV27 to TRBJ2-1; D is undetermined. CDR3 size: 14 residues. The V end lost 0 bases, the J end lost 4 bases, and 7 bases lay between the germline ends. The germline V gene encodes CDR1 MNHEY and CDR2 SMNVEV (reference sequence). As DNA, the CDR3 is TGTGCCAGCAGTTTATCATCCAATTACAATGAGCAGTTCTTC. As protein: CASSLSSNYNEQFF.

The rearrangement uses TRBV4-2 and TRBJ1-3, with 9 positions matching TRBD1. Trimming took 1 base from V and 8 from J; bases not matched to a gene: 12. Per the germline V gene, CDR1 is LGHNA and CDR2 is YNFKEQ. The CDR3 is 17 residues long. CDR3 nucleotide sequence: TGTGCCAGCAGCCAAGGCGGGGGGACAGGGAGTGCGGACACCATATATTTT. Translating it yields CASSQGGGTGSADTIYF.

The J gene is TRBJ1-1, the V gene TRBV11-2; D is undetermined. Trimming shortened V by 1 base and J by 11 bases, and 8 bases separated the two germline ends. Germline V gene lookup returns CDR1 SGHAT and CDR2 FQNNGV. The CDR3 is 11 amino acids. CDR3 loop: CASSLGGFAFF. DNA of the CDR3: TGTGCCAGCAGCTTAGGAGGGTTCGCTTTCTTT.

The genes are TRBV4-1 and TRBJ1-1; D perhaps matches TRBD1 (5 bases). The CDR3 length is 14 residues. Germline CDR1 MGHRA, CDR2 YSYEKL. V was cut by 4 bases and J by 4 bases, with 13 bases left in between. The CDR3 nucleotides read TGCGCCAGCAGCCTGAAGACCCAGGGCACTGAAGCTTTCTTT. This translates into CASSLKTQGTEAFF.

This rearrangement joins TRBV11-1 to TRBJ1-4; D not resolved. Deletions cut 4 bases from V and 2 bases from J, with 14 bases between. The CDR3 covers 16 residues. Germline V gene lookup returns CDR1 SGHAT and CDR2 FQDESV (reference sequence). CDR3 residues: CASSSKGSATNEKLFF. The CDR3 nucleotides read TGTGCCAGCAGCTCGAAAGGTTCGGCGACTAATGAAAAACTGTTTTTT. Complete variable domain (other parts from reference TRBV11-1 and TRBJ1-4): EAEVAQSPRYKITEKSQAVAFWCDPISGHATLYWYRQILGQGPELLVQFQDESVVDDSQLPKDRFSAERLKGVDSTLKIQPAELGDSAMYLCASSSKGSATNEKLFFGSGTQLSVL.

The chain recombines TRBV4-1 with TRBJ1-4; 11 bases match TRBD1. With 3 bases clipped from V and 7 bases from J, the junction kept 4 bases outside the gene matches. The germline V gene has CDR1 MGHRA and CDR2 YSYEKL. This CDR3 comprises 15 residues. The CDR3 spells CASSHGQGAREKLFF. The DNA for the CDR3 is TGCGCCAGCAGCCATGGACAGGGGGCTCGTGAAAAACTGTTTTTT.

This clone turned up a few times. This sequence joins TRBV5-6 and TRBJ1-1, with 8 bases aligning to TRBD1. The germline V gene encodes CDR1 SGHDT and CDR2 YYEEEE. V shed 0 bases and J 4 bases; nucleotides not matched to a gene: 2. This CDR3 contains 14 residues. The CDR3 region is CASSLDGQGTEAFF. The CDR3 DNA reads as TGTGCCAGCAGCTTGGATGGACAGGGCACTGAAGCTTTCTTT.

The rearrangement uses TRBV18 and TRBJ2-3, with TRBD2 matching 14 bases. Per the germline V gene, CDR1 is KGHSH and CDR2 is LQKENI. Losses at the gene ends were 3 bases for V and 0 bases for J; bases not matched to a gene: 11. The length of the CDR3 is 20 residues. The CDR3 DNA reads TGTGCCAGCTCACCGATCGGACTAGCGGGAGGTTATCTTAGCACAGATACGCAGTATTTT. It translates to CASSPIGLAGGYLSTDTQYF.

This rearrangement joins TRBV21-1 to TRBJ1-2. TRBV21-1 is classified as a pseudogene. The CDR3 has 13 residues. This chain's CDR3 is CASSGRANYGYTF. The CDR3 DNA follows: TGTGCCAGCTCGGGCAGAGCTAACTATGGCTACACCTTC.

CDR3 nucleotides: TGTGCCATCAGTGAGTCGACGGCGAGGAACATTCAGTACTTC. Protein sequence: CAISESTARNIQYF. V and J are TRBV10-3 and TRBJ2-4; D is unclear. CDR3 size: 14 residues. Trimming pared 0 bases from V and 7 bases from J, leaving 10 bases between. In germline, CDR1 is ENHRY, CDR2 SYGVKD.

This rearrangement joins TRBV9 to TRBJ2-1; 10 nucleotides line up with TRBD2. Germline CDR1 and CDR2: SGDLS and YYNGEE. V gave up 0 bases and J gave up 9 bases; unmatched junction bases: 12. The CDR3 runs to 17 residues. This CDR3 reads CASSVATEAGGPGEQFF. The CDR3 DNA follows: TGTGCCAGCAGCGTAGCTACGGAAGCGGGAGGGCCAGGTGAGCAGTTCTTC.

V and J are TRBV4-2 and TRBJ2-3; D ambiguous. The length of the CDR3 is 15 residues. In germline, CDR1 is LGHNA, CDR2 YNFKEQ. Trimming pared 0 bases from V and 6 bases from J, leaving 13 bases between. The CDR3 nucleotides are TGTGCCAGCAGCCAAGATATCGTCAGAAAGGATACGCAGTATTTT. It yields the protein CASSQDIVRKDTQYF.

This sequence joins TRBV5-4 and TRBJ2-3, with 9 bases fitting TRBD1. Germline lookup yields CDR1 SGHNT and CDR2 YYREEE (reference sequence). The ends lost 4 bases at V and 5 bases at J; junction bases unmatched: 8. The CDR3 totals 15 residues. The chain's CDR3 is CASSLTGQGLDTQYF. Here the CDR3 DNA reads TGTGCCAGCAGCCTAACCGGACAGGGGTTAGATACGCAGTATTTT.

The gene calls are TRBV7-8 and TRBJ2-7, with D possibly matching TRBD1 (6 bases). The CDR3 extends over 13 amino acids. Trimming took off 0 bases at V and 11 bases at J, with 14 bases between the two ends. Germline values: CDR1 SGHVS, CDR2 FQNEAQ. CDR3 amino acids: CASSLALLAGEYF. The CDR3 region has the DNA TGTGCCAGCAGCTTAGCGCTTCTGGCAGGGGAGTACTTC.

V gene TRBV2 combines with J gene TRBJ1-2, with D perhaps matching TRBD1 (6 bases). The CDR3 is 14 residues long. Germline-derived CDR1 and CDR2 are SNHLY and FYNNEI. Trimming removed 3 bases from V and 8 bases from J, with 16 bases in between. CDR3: CASSDTLGDKGYTF. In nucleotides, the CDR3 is TGTGCCAGCAGTGACACCCTCGGGGACAAGGGCTACACCTTC. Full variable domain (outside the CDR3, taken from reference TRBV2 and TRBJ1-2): EPEVTQTPSHQVTQMGQEVILRCVPISNHLYFYWYRQILGQKVEFLVSFYNNEISEKSEIFDDQFSVERPDGSNFTLKIRSTKLEDSAMYFCASSDTLGDKGYTFGSGTRLTVV.

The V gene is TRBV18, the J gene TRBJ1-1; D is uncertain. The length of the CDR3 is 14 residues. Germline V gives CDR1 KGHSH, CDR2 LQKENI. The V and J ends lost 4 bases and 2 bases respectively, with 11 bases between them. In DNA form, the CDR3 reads TGTGCCAGCTCACAGGGATCCGCCAACACTGAAGCTTTCTTT. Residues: CASSQGSANTEAFF.